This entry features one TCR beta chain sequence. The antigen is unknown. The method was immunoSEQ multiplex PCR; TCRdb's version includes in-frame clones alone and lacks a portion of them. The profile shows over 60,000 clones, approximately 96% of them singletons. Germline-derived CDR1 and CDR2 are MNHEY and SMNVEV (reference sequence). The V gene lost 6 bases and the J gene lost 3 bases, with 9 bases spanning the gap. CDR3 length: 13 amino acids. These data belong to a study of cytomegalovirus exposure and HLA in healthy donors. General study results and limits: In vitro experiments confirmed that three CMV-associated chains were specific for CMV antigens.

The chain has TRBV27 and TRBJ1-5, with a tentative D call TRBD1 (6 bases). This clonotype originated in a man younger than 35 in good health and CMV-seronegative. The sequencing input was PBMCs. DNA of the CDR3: TGTGCCAGCAGGGACAGACCCAATCAGCCCCAGCATTTT. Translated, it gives CASRDRPNQPQHF.